These T cell receptor beta chains were read from a single sample in a study of CD8 T cells in ankylosing spondylitis. TCRdb passed the 5' RACE reads through MiXCR, listing each CDR3 protein once. The table lists a few hundred thousand distinct CDR3 sequences, approximately 24% of them singletons. Sequencing was done on a sample of blood, either unsorted or a sorted T cell fraction (not recorded which). The receptors derive from a male donor with ankylosing spondylitis or in good health (not recorded which). Both conserved end residues are part of each CDR3. D genes are given only for firm matches. For some rows the clone size is stated as once, few or many, or as a class when expanded; others skip it.

TRBV10-3	TRBJ1-5	-	many	TGTGCCATCAGTGAACAGGGATCACAGCCCCAGCATTTT	CAISEQGSQPQHF
TRBV28	TRBJ1-6	TRBD1	many	TGTGCCAGCAGGTCGGGACAGATCTATAATTCACCCCTCCACTTT	CASRSGQIYNSPLHF
TRBV20-1	TRBJ1-5	TRBD1	-	TGCAGTGCGCGACAGGGAGGCAATCAGCCCCAGCATTTT	CSARQGGNQPQHF
TRBV7-6	TRBJ1-1	-	-	TGTGCCAGCAGCTTATTGTCCGGAGCTGAAGCTTTCTTT	CASSLLSGAEAFF
TRBV12-3/TRBV12-4	TRBJ1-5	-	once	TGTGCCAGCAGTTTCCCACAGGGCAATCAGCCCCAGCATTTT	CASSFPQGNQPQHF
TRBV6-5	TRBJ2-7	-	few	TGTGCCAGCAGTTACGGGGTCTCTGGGCCCTACGAGCAGTACTTC	CASSYGVSGPYEQYF
TRBV3-1	TRBJ2-7	TRBD2	-	TGTGCCAGCAGCCTGGGACTAGCGGATTTATACGAGCAGTACTTC	CASSLGLADLYEQYF
TRBV20-1	TRBJ1-1	-	many	TGCAGTGCTAGGGACAGGAACACTGAAGCTTTCTTT	CSARDRNTEAFF
TRBV20-1	TRBJ2-7	-	few	TGCAGTGCTCCGGACAAGCAGTACGAGCAGTACTTC	CSAPDKQYEQYF
TRBV5-6	TRBJ2-7	TRBD2	-	TGTGCCAGCAGCTTCCCTAGCGGGGGGACCTACGAGCAGTACTTC	CASSFPSGGTYEQYF
TRBV24-1	TRBJ2-3	-	-	TGTGCCACCAGTGACACACTGGCAGATACGCAGTATTTT	CATSDTLADTQYF
TRBV6-1	TRBJ2-1	TRBD2	-	TGTGCCAGCAGTGCGAGCGGGGGGGCCGATGAGCAGTTCTTC	CASSASGGADEQFF
TRBV5-1	TRBJ2-2	TRBD1	-	TGCGCCAGCAGCCAGGGACAGGGAGGCACCGGGGAGCTGTTTTTT	CASSQGQGGTGELFF
TRBV6-1	TRBJ2-6	-	-	TGTGCCAGCAGTAGTAACAGGGTGTCCGGGGCCAACGTCCTGACTTTC	CASSSNRVSGANVLTF
TRBV12-3/TRBV12-4	TRBJ2-7	-	-	TGTGCCAGCAGCTCCAAAGACAGTAGGTACGAGCAGTACTTC	CASSSKDSRYEQYF
TRBV18	TRBJ1-4	-	few	TGTGCCAGCTCACGGGAAACAGGGAATGAAAAACTGTTTTTT	CASSRETGNEKLFF
TRBV12-3/TRBV12-4	TRBJ1-1	-	few	TGTGCCAGCAGTTTGGTGAGAACGGTCACTGAAGCTTTCTTT	CASSLVRTVTEAFF
TRBV7-2	TRBJ2-7	-	many	TGTGCCAGCGGGATTAGCTCCTACGAGCAGTACTTC	CASGISSYEQYF
TRBV10-3	TRBJ2-1	TRBD1	few	TGTGCCATCAGTGAGTCAGGGGGCAGGCAGTTCTTC	CAISESGGRQFF
TRBV4-1	TRBJ1-1	-	many	TGCGCCAGCAGCGCGCCCACTCTGAACACTGAAGCTTTCTTT	CASSAPTLNTEAFF